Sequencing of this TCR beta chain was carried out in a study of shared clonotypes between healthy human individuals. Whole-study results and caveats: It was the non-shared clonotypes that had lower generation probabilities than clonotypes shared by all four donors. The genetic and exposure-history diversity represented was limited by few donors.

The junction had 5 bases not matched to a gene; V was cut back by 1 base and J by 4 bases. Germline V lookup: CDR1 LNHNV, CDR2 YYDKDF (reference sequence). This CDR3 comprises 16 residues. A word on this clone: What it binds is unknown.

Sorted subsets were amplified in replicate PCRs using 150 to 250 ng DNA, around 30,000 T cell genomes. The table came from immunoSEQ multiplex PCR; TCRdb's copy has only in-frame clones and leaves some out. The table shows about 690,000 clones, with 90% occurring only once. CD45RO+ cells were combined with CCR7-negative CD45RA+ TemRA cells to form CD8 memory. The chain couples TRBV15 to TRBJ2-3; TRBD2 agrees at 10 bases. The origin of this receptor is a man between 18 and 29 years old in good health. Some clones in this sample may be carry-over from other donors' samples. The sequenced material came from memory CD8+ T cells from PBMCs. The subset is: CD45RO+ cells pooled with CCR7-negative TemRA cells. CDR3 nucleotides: TGTGCCACCAGCAGAGTACCTAGCGGGAGTGCAGATACGCAGTATTTT. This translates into CATSRVPSGSADTQYF.